This TCR beta chain derives from a study of neoadjuvant anti-PD-1 for oral cavity cancer. Measured with immunoSEQ multiplex PCR; TCRdb has only the in-frame clones, and not every one. The data hold some 14,000 clones, with roughly 70% observed a single time. Trimming removed 0 bases at V and 0 bases at J, with 8 bases between. Per germline, CDR1 SGHRS and CDR2 YFSETQ. The CDR3 is 15 residues long. Indicated time point: after neoadjuvant nivolumab, at surgical resection. Patients were newly diagnosed with stage II-IVA oral cavity squamous cell carcinoma without prior systemic or radiation treatment. Cohort: HPV-negative, locally advanced oral cavity squamous cell carcinoma patients.

The chain has TRBV5-1 and TRBJ2-3, with D uncertain. The sequence derives from a person between 35 and 79 years old with oral cavity squamous cell carcinoma. The specimen comprised PBMCs, sampled after nivolumab (anti-PD-1) treatment. The CDR3 reads CASSLDGTSTDTQYF. For the CDR3, the DNA is TGCGCCAGCAGCTTGGACGGAACTAGCACAGATACGCAGTATTTT.